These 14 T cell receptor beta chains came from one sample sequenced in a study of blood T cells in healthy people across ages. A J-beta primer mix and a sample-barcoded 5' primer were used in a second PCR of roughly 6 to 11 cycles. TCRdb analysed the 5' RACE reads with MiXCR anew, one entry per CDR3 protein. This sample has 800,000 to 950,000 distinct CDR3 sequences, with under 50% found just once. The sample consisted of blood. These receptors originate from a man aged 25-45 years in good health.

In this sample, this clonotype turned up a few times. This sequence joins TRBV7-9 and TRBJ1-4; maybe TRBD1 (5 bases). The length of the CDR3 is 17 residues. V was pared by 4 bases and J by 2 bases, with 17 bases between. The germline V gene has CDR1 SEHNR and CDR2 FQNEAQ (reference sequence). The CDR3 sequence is CASSSPRAGTTNEKLFF. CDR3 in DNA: TGTGCCAGCAGCTCCCCCCGCGCCGGGACGACTAATGAAAAACTGTTTTTT.

CDR3 DNA: TGTGCCACCAGCAGAGGAGGGAATGAAGAGACCCAGTACTTC. This gives the protein CATSRGGNEETQYF. The chain is built from TRBV15 and TRBJ2-5, with D tentatively TRBD2 (5 bases). Looked up from germline, CDR1 is LNHNV and CDR2 is YYDKDF (reference sequence). Trimming shortened V by 1 base and J by 3 bases, and 9 bases separated the two germline ends. This CDR3 has 14 residues.

DNA of the CDR3: TGTGCCAGCAGCCAAGACATTCCCGGTGCTGGAAACACCATATATTTT. Its protein is CASSQDIPGAGNTIYF. V is TRBV4-2 and J is TRBJ1-3; D gene ambiguous. Germline V gives CDR1 LGHNA, CDR2 YNFKEQ. Deletions cut 0 bases from V and 2 bases from J, with 11 bases between. There are 16 residues in the CDR3.

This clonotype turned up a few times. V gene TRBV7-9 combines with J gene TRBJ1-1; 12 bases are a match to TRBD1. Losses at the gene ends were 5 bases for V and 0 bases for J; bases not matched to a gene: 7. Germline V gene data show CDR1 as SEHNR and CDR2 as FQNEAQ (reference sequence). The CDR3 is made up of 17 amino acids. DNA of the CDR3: TGTGCCAGCAGCAGTTCGGGACAGGGGGCGATGAACACTGAAGCTTTCTTT. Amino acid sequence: CASSSSGQGAMNTEAFF.

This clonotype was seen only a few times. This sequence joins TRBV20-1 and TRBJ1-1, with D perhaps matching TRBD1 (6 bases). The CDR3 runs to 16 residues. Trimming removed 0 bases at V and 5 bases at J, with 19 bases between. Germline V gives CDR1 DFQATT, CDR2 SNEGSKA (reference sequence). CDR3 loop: CSARDLPAGAETEAFF. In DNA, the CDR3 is TGCAGTGCTAGAGACCTCCCGGCAGGGGCGGAAACTGAAGCTTTCTTT.

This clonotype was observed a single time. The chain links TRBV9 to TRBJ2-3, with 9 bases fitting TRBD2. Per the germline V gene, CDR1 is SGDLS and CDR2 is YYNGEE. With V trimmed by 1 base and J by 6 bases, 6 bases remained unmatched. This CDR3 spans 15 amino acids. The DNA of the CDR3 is TGTGCCAGCAGCGTAACAAGCGGGGGGTCGGATACGCAGTATTTT. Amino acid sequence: CASSVTSGGSDTQYF.

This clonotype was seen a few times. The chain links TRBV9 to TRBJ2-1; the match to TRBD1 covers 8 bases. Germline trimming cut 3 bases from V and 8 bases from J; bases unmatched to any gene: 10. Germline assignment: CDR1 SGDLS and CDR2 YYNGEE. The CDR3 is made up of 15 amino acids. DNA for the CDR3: TGTGCCAGCAGCGCGACAGGGGTATTTGTCCATGAGCAGTTCTTC. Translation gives CASSATGVFVHEQFF.

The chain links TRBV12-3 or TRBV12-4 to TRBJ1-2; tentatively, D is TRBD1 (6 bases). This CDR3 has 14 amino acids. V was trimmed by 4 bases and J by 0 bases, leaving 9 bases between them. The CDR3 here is CASSSGGPNYGYTF. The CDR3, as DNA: TGTGCCAGCAGTTCCGGGGGCCCTAACTATGGCTACACCTTC.

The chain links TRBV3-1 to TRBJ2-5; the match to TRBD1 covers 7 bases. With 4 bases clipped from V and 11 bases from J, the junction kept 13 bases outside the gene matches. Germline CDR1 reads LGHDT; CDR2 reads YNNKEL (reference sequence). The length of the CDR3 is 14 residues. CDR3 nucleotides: TGTGCCAGCAGCCGTAGGGACAGCTTGAATGAGCAGTACTTC. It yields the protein CASSRRDSLNEQYF.

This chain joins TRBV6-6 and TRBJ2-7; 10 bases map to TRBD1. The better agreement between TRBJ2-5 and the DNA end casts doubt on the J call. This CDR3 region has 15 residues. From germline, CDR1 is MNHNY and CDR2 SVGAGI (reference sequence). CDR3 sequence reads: CASRYPGQGLETQYF. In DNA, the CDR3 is TGTGCCAGCAGGTACCCGGGACAGGGGTTAGAGACCCAGTACTTC.

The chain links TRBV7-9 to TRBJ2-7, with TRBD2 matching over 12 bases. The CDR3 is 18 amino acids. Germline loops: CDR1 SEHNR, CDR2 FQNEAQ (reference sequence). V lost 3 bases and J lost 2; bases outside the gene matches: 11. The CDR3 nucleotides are TGTGCCAGCAGCTTTAGCCGTCAGACTAGCGGGGGTGCCTACGAGCAGTACTTC. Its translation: CASSFSRQTSGGAYEQYF.

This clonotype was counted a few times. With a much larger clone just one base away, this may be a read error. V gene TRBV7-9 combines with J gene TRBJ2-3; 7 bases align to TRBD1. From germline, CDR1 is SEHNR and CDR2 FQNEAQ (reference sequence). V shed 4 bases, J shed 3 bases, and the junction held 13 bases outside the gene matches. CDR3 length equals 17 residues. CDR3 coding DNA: TGTGCCAGCAGCTCGAGAATTTCCGCAGGGGGAACAGATACGCAGTATTTT. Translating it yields CASSSRISAGGTDTQYF.

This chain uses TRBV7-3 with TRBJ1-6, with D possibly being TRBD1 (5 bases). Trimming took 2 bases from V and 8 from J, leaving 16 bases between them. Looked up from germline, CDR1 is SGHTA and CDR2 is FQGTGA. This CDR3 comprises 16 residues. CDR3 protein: CASSLLPAGGYSPLHF. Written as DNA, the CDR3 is TGTGCCAGCAGCTTACTCCCGGCGGGGGGGTATTCACCCCTCCACTTT. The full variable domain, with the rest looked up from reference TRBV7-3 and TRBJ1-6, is GAGVSQTPSNKVTEKGKYVELRCDPISGHTALYWYRQSLGQGPEFLIYFQGTGAADDSGLPNDRFFAVRPEGSVSTLKIQRTERGDSAVYLCASSLLPAGGYSPLHFGNGTRLTVT.

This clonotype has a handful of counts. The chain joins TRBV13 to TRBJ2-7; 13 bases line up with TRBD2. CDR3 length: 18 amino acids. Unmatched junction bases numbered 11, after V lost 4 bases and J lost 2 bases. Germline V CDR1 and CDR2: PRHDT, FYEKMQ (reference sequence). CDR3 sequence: CASSSTSGTSGATYEQYF. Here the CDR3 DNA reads TGTGCCAGCAGCTCAACCTCGGGGACTAGCGGGGCGACCTACGAGCAGTACTTC.